Below, 27 T cell receptor beta chains from the same sample are listed, as sequenced in a study of T cell responses to AZD1222 COVID-19 vaccine. Only in-frame clones appear in the TCRdb table, and some are missing; sequencing was by immunoSEQ multiplex PCR. Found here are under 120,000 clones, more than 90% of them singletons; the top ten hold roughly 2%. Sequencing was performed on peripheral blood, taken on day 0 of AZD1222 vaccination. These receptors came from an adult in good health.

V gene TRBV20-1 combines with J gene TRBJ1-1; D gene unclear. The V and J ends lost 5 bases and 5 bases respectively, with 9 bases between them. The CDR3 extends over 11 amino acids. Germline-derived CDR1 and CDR2 are DFQATT and SNEGSKA (reference sequence). This chain's CDR3 is CSARSRTEAFF. CDR3 in DNA: TGCAGTGCTCGAAGTAGGACTGAAGCTTTCTTT.

The chain recombines TRBV10-3 with TRBJ2-7, with D unclear. Germline V gives CDR1 ENHRY, CDR2 SYGVKD. The CDR3 runs to 12 residues. V was cut by 0 bases and J by 2 bases, with 2 bases left in between. DNA for the CDR3: TGTGCCATCAGTGAGTCTCCCTACGAGCAGTACTTC. Its translation is CAISESPYEQYF.

This CDR3 reads CASSRDRGTTNEKLFF. As DNA, the CDR3 is TGTGCCAGCAGCCGGGACAGGGGGACAACTAATGAAAAACTGTTTTTT. The rearrangement joins TRBV7-3 to TRBJ1-4, with 11 bases aligning to TRBD1. V lost 5 bases to trimming and J lost 0 bases; unmatched junction nucleotides: 2. Looked up from germline, CDR1 is SGHTA and CDR2 is FQGTGA. The CDR3 extends over 16 amino acids.

The rearrangement uses TRBV7-9 and TRBJ2-3, with D possibly TRBD2 on 5 matching bases. This CDR3 spans 12 amino acids. Trimming left V 6 bases short and J 3 bases short, with 7 bases between. Per the germline V gene, CDR1 is SEHNR and CDR2 is FQNEAQ (reference sequence). The CDR3 DNA reads as TGTGCCAGCAGGGAGGTGACAGATACGCAGTATTTT. Protein sequence: CASREVTDTQYF.

The chain has TRBV12-3 or TRBV12-4 and TRBJ2-4; 7 nucleotides align to TRBD1. V lost 6 bases to trimming and J lost 6 bases; unmatched junction nucleotides: 5. The CDR3 consists of 13 residues. The DNA for the CDR3 is TGTGCCAGCAGCCCAGGACAGGTAAACATTCAGTACTTC. Protein: CASSPGQVNIQYF.

This clone was recorded once. This chain joins TRBV28 and TRBJ2-7, with D hard to call. V shed 3 bases and J shed 3 bases, with 3 bases lying between them. This CDR3 region has 11 residues. CDR1 MDHEN and CDR2 SYDVKM come from the germline V gene. The CDR3 region has the DNA TGTGCCAGCAGTTTTTACTACGAGCAGTACTTC. It codes for CASSFYYEQYF.

This CDR3 reads CASSATGQGNYGYTF. The CDR3 coding sequence is TGTGCCAGCAGCGCCACGGGACAGGGGAACTATGGCTACACCTTC. V is TRBV7-9 and J is TRBJ1-2; 10 nucleotides align to TRBD1. The germline CDR1 and CDR2 sequences are SEHNR and FQNEAQ (reference sequence). The CDR3 length is 15 residues. V shed 5 bases and J 2 bases; nucleotides not matched to a gene: 5.

This chain uses TRBV18 with TRBJ2-5; D gene uncertain. The CDR3 sequence is 13 residues long. In germline, CDR1 is KGHSH, CDR2 LQKENI. The V gene lost 4 bases and the J gene lost 2 bases, with 8 bases spanning the gap. CDR3 loop: CASSLGLQETQYF. The CDR3 DNA reads as TGTGCCAGCTCACTCGGGTTACAAGAGACCCAGTACTTC. The entire variable domain, with the rest obtained from reference TRBV18 and TRBJ2-5, is as follows: NAGVMQNPRHLVRRRGQEARLRCSPMKGHSHVYWYRQLPEEGLKFMVYLQKENIIDESGMPKERFSAEFPKEGPSILRIQQVVRGDSAAYFCASSLGLQETQYFGPGTRLLVL.

The chain employs TRBV18 and TRBJ2-1; 11 nucleotides line up with TRBD2. After removal of 2 bases from V and 0 bases from J, the junction contained 12 bases not matched to a gene. The germline V gene encodes CDR1 KGHSH and CDR2 LQKENI. The CDR3 totals 20 residues. Here the CDR3 DNA reads TGTGCCAGCTCACCAAAGGTTATACTAGCGGGAGTATTCTCCTACAATGAGCAGTTCTTC. Translated: CASSPKVILAGVFSYNEQFF.

This rearrangement joins TRBV6-5 to TRBJ1-1, with D unresolved. The CDR3 length is 13 residues. V gave up 8 bases and J gave up 7 bases, with 17 bases separating them. Germline CDR1 and CDR2: MNHEY and SVGAGI. The CDR3 nucleotides are TGTGCCAGCGCTCTTGACTTTAAGGGTGAAGCTTTCTTT. Its translation is CASALDFKGEAFF.

The gene calls are TRBV24-1 and TRBJ1-2; a weak D match, TRBD1 (5 bases). The V end was cut by 7 bases, the J end by 4 bases, with 15 bases between. The CDR3 contains 14 residues. Germline CDR1 KGHDR, CDR2 SFDVKD. The CDR3 nucleotides read TGTGCCACCAGCCCCCCAGGGCCCCTCTATGGCTACACCTTC. The encoded protein is CATSPPGPLYGYTF.

The DNA for the CDR3 is TGTGCCAGCAAAGGGACTAACACCGGGGAGCTGTTTTTT. It specifies CASKGTNTGELFF. The J gene is TRBJ2-2, the V gene TRBV5-4; tentative D call: TRBD2 (6 bases). Germline-derived CDR1 and CDR2 are SGHNT and YYREEE (reference sequence). Trimming cost V 6 bases and J 2 bases, with 8 bases left between them. The CDR3 is made up of 13 amino acids. The entire variable domain, with the rest obtained from reference TRBV5-4 and TRBJ2-2, is as follows: ETGVTQSPTHLIKTRGQQVTLRCSSQSGHNTVSWYQQALGQGPQFIFQYYREEENGRGNFPPRFSGLQFPNYSSELNVNALELDDSALYLCASKGTNTGELFFGEGSRLTVL.

This chain connects TRBV6-6 to TRBJ2-7; no clear D. Germline CDR1 and CDR2: MNHNY and SVGAGI (reference sequence). The CDR3 is 13 residues long. Trimming stripped 0 bases from V and 4 bases from J, with 7 bases between. CDR3 protein: CASSYSLGYEQYF. The CDR3 nucleotides read TGTGCCAGCAGTTACTCGTTGGGTTACGAGCAGTACTTC.

The J gene is TRBJ1-5, the V gene TRBV5-8; D uncertain. This CDR3 contains 14 residues. Between the trimmed V and J ends, which lost 5 bases and 7 bases, there was a span of 16 bases. Germline V gene lookup returns CDR1 SGHTS and CDR2 YDEGEE. CDR3 sequence: CASRPEATGQPQHF. CDR3 DNA sequence: TGTGCCAGCAGGCCCGAAGCCACGGGGCAGCCCCAGCATTTT.

The chain has TRBV3-1 (or the pseudogene TRBV3-2) and TRBJ2-5; 10 positions agree with TRBD2. Trimming removed 0 bases from V and 5 bases from J; junction bases left unmatched: 6. CDR3 size: 16 residues. The germline V gene has CDR1 LGHDT and CDR2 YNNKEL (reference sequence). CDR3 sequence (DNA): TGTGCCAGCAGCCAAGAGCTAGCGGGAGTCTTGGAGACCCAGTACTTC. Translated, it gives CASSQELAGVLETQYF.

In its sample, this clone was seen a few times. The genes are TRBV14 and TRBJ1-2; perhaps TRBD1 as D (5 bases). There are 13 residues in the CDR3. Trimming pared 3 bases from V and 4 bases from J, leaving 9 bases between. Germline lookup yields CDR1 SGHDN and CDR2 FVKESK. This CDR3 is CASSHGGLYGYTF. The CDR3 DNA is TGTGCCAGCAGCCACGGGGGACTCTATGGCTACACCTTC. The complete variable domain, with remaining parts taken from reference TRBV14 and TRBJ1-2, reads EAGVTQFPSHSVIEKGQTVTLRCDPISGHDNLYWYRRVMGKEIKFLLHFVKESKQDESGMPNNRFLAERTGGTYSTLKVQPAELEDSGVYFCASSHGGLYGYTFGSGTRLTVV.

The gene calls are TRBV27 and TRBJ1-2; D ambiguous. This CDR3 is 15 amino acids long. V shed 3 bases and J shed 6 bases, with 17 bases lying between them. Germline V gene data show CDR1 as MNHEY and CDR2 as SMNVEV (reference sequence). The CDR3 DNA is TGTGCCAGCAGTTTTTTAGGCAGCTCACCAGATGGCTACACCTTC. Translation gives CASSFLGSSPDGYTF.

The chain is built from TRBV6-1 and TRBJ2-7, with no clear D. CDR1 MNHNS and CDR2 SASEGT come from the germline V gene. The V gene lost 0 bases and the J gene lost 1 base, with 7 bases spanning the gap. This CDR3 has 14 residues. In DNA, the CDR3 is TGTGCCAGCAGTGAAGCGCTTCTTTCCTACGAGCAGTACTTC. Translation: CASSEALLSYEQYF.

This chain uses TRBV7-2 with TRBJ1-2, with a possible D match to TRBD1 (5 bases). Germline V CDR1 and CDR2: SGHTA, FQGNSA. The CDR3 contains 16 residues. The V gene lost 2 bases and the J gene lost 2 bases, with 15 bases spanning the gap. The CDR3 region is CASSLILTATNYGYTF. CDR3 DNA: TGTGCCAGCAGCTTAATCTTGACAGCCACCAACTATGGCTACACCTTC.

To note about this clone: At one boundary the junction diverges from the germline segment, which might be a read error. For the CDR3, the DNA is TGTGCTAGCAGCTTAGCGTGGGGTGAAAAACTGTTTTTT. Residues: CASSLAWGEKLFF. The chain links TRBV7-7 to TRBJ1-4; D unresolved. This CDR3 region has 13 residues. Germline V lookup: CDR1 SSHAT, CDR2 FNYEAQ (reference sequence).

This clone was recorded only once. This CDR3 reads CASSFLRDTEAFF. CDR3 sequence (DNA): TGTGCCAGCAGCTTTTTGAGGGACACTGAAGCTTTCTTT. This rearrangement joins TRBV5-5 to TRBJ1-1, with D unresolved. The CDR3 loop spans 13 amino acids. Between the trimmed V and J ends, which lost 2 bases and 3 bases, there was a span of 8 bases. The germline CDR1 and CDR2 sequences are SGHKS and YYEKEE (reference sequence).

The chain recombines TRBV27 with TRBJ1-2; D is ambiguous. The V gene's germline CDR1 is MNHEY and CDR2 SMNVEV (reference sequence). V was clipped by 8 bases and J by 7 bases, with 5 bases between them. The CDR3 contains 9 residues. DNA for the CDR3: TGTGCCAGCGGACGTGGCTACACCTTC. The encoded protein is CASGRGYTF.

V usage is TRBV7-9 and J usage is TRBJ2-3; D remains ambiguous. The V gene's germline CDR1 is SEHNR and CDR2 FQNEAQ (reference sequence). Trimming took 1 base from V and 2 from J, leaving 10 bases between them. The CDR3 totals 15 residues. CDR3 nucleotide sequence: TGTGCCAGCAGCTTAGGGCAGCTACTCACAGATACGCAGTATTTT. Translated, it gives CASSLGQLLTDTQYF.

The genes are TRBV24-1 and TRBJ2-2; D tentatively fits TRBD1 or TRBD2 (5 bases each). The CDR3 has 17 residues. V was trimmed by 2 bases and J by 3 bases, leaving 15 bases between them. Germline CDR1 KGHDR, CDR2 SFDVKD. CDR3 coding DNA: TGTGCCACCAGTGATTGGCGGGCAGGGAGTCACACCGGGGAGCTGTTTTTT. It is translated as CATSDWRAGSHTGELFF.

Remarks on this clone: The same CDR3 also results from other DNA sequences found in this sample. The V call is TRBV7-9, the J call TRBJ1-5; D uncertain. Deletions cut 2 bases from V and 4 bases from J, with 6 bases between. This CDR3 is built from 13 residues. Germline loops: CDR1 SEHNR, CDR2 FQNEAQ (reference sequence). In DNA form, the CDR3 reads TGTGCCAGCAGCTTATCTGGGAATCAGCCCCAGCATTTT. Its translation is CASSLSGNQPQHF.

The chain has TRBV9 and TRBJ1-1; no clear D gene. The CDR3 covers 13 residues. Trimming removed 0 bases from V and 1 base from J, with 4 bases in between. Germline V gene sequence: CDR1 SGDLS, CDR2 YYNGEE. CDR3: CASSVAGNTEAFF. Written as DNA, the CDR3 is TGTGCCAGCAGCGTAGCAGGGAACACTGAAGCTTTCTTT.

This rearrangement joins TRBV27 to TRBJ1-2; D ambiguous. Trimming took 2 bases from V and 3 from J, leaving 10 bases between them. Germline lookup yields CDR1 MNHEY and CDR2 SMNVEV (reference sequence). The CDR3 loop spans 14 amino acids. This CDR3 is CASSLRSWDYGYTF. CDR3 nucleotide sequence: TGTGCCAGCAGTTTAAGAAGTTGGGACTATGGCTACACCTTC.